This T cell receptor beta chain emerged from a study of OX40 agonist ivuxolimab in advanced cancers. Study-level background: Antecedent anti-PD-1, anti-PD-L1 or anti-CTLA-4 therapy was permissible, with under 50% having received some. Study-level results: Normalized T-cell clonal expansion was also low in a subset of nonresponders. CD8+ T cells showed, on average, more clonal expansion than CD4+ cells.

This CDR3 has 15 amino acids. The germline gives CDR1 LNHDA, CDR2 SQIVND (reference sequence). The V end was cut by 8 bases, the J end by 0 bases, with 16 bases between. Measured with immunoSEQ multiplex PCR; TCRdb has only the in-frame clones, and not every one. Seen here are about 60,000 clones, 86% observed once, and the top ten hold approximately 4%. Note on this clone: Its antigen remains unknown.

This TCR was sampled from an adult with an advanced solid tumor such as melanoma, head and neck, liver or kidney cancer. This chain links TRBV19 with TRBJ1-1; no reliable D call. The sequencing used CD4+ or CD8+ T cells sorted from blood, collected in a trial of the OX40 agonist ivuxolimab. For the CDR3, the DNA is TGTGCCAGTGGCCCGGGGAGGGAAATGAACACTGAAGCTTTCTTT. Residues: CASGPGREMNTEAFF.